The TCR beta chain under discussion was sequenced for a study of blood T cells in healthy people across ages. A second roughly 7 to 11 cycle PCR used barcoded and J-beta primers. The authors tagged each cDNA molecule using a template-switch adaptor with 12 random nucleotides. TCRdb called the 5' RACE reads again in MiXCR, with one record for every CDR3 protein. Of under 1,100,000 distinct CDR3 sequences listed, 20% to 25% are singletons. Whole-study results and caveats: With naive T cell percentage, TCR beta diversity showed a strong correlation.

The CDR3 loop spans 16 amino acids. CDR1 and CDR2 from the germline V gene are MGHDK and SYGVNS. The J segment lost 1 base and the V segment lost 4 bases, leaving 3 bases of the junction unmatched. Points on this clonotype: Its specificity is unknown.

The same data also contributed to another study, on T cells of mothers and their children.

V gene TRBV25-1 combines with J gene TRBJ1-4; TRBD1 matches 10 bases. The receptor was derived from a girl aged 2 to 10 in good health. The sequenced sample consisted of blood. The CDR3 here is CASSADRGQTNEKLFF. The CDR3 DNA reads TGTGCCAGCAGTGCCGACAGGGGGCAAACTAATGAAAAACTGTTTTTT.